This is a list of T cell receptor beta chains from one sample in a study of blood T cell repertoires in COVID-19. TCRdb keeps only in-frame clones here, not all; method: immunoSEQ multiplex PCR. The sample has some 150,000 clones; 84% are singletons. Sequenced sample: peripheral blood. The receptors were gathered from a woman in her sixties or seventies with COVID-19, enrolled during active disease. CDR3s include the opening cysteine and the closing phenylalanine or tryptophan. The order of the fields is J gene, D gene, clone size, V gene, CDR3 length, CDR3 protein, CDR3 DNA. D genes are given only for firm matches. Only part of the rows carry a size: once, few, many, or a class if the clone is expanded.

j_gene: TRBJ2-5
d_gene: .
abundance: .
v_gene: TRBV14
len: 15
CDR3aa: CASSPDRMTEETQYF
CDR3nt: TGTGCCAGCAGCCCGGATAGGATGACAGAAGAGACCCAGTACTTC

j_gene: TRBJ2-1
d_gene: TRBD2
abundance: .
v_gene: TRBV30
len: 15
CDR3aa: CAWSVRAGAFTEQFF
CDR3nt: TGTGCCTGGAGTGTACGAGCGGGAGCATTTACTGAGCAGTTCTTC

j_gene: TRBJ1-3
d_gene: .
abundance: .
v_gene: TRBV6-5
len: 15
CDR3aa: CASSYFGTKGNTIYF
CDR3nt: TGTGCCAGCAGTTATTTTGGGACAAAAGGAAACACCATATATTTT

j_gene: TRBJ2-2
d_gene: .
abundance: .
v_gene: TRBV9
len: 14
CDR3aa: CASSVDSYTGELFF
CDR3nt: TGTGCCAGCAGCGTCGACAGTTACACCGGGGAGCTGTTTTTT

j_gene: TRBJ1-2
d_gene: TRBD1
abundance: .
v_gene: TRBV2
len: 17
CDR3aa: CASKPSTGGSTNYGYTF
CDR3nt: TGTGCCAGCAAGCCTTCGACAGGGGGTTCGACTAACTATGGCTACACCTTC

j_gene: TRBJ1-1
d_gene: .
abundance: .
v_gene: TRBV5-1
len: 15
CDR3aa: CASSLGGAENTEAFF
CDR3nt: TGCGCCAGCAGCTTGGGTGGGGCGGAGAACACTGAAGCTTTCTTT

j_gene: TRBJ1-2
d_gene: .
abundance: many
v_gene: TRBV3-1/TRBV3-2
len: 13
CDR3aa: CASSPRLAGGYTF
CDR3nt: TGTGCCAGCAGCCCACGACTTGCGGGGGGCTACACCTTC

j_gene: TRBJ2-7
d_gene: .
abundance: .
v_gene: TRBV5-1
len: 15
CDR3aa: CASIPSPGSYYEQYF
CDR3nt: TGCGCCAGCATCCCTTCCCCGGGTTCTTACTACGAGCAGTACTTC

j_gene: TRBJ2-2
d_gene: .
abundance: once
v_gene: TRBV16
len: 15
CDR3aa: CASSQLTGEIGELFF
CDR3nt: TGTGCCAGCAGCCAATTGACAGGTGAAATCGGGGAGCTGTTTTTT

j_gene: TRBJ1-5
d_gene: .
abundance: .
v_gene: TRBV28
len: 12
CDR3aa: CASSQGNQPQHF
CDR3nt: TGTGCCAGCAGCCAGGGAAATCAGCCCCAGCATTTT

j_gene: TRBJ1-6
d_gene: TRBD1
abundance: .
v_gene: TRBV5-6
len: 14
CDR3aa: CASSRTGVNSPLHF
CDR3nt: TGTGCCAGCAGCCGGACAGGGGTAAATTCACCCCTCCACTTT

j_gene: TRBJ2-2
d_gene: .
abundance: .
v_gene: TRBV19
len: 14
CDR3aa: CASNWRGKTGELFF
CDR3nt: TGTGCCAGTAATTGGAGAGGGAAAACCGGGGAGCTGTTTTTT

j_gene: TRBJ2-2
d_gene: TRBD2
abundance: .
v_gene: TRBV11-3
len: 17
CDR3aa: CASSPSGGFSGGGELFF
CDR3nt: TGTGCCAGCAGCCCTAGCGGGGGTTTCTCTGGGGGCGGGGAGCTGTTTTTT

j_gene: TRBJ1-2
d_gene: .
abundance: .
v_gene: TRBV28
len: 13
CDR3aa: CASSSLSIYGYTF
CDR3nt: TGTGCCAGCAGTTCCCTCAGTATCTATGGCTACACCTTC

j_gene: TRBJ1-1
d_gene: .
abundance: .
v_gene: TRBV6-2/TRBV6-3
len: 19
CDR3aa: CASSYQHGQYEFMNTEAFF
CDR3nt: TGTGCCAGCAGTTACCAACATGGACAGTACGAATTCATGAACACTGAAGCTTTCTTT

j_gene: TRBJ2-5
d_gene: .
abundance: .
v_gene: TRBV7-7
len: 15
CDR3aa: CASSLALGRRETQYF
CDR3nt: TGTGCCAGCAGCTTAGCGCTGGGGCGCCGCGAGACCCAGTACTTC

j_gene: TRBJ1-4
d_gene: .
abundance: many
v_gene: TRBV6-6
len: 14
CDR3aa: CASSGGGGAEKLFF
CDR3nt: TGTGCCAGCAGTGGCGGCGGGGGAGCGGAAAAACTGTTTTTT